These T cell receptor beta chains were read from a single sample in a study of T cells in Graves' hyperthyroidism and ophthalmopathy. In TCRdb, the multiplex PCR reads were re-called with MiXCR into one record per CDR3 protein. Found here are about 540,000 distinct CDR3 sequences, 46% of them singletons; the top ten hold roughly 8.2%. Sequencing was performed on peripheral blood or thyroid tissue (not recorded which). The receptor set was obtained from a woman aged 18-29 years with Graves' hyperthyroidism. CDR3s include the opening cysteine and the closing phenylalanine or tryptophan. The D gene is left open where the match is weak. The size entry is marked missing in some rows and otherwise reads once, few, many or a size class.

cdr3_nt cdr3_aa clone_size v_call d_call j_call
TGTGCCAGCAGTGGCCTATTTGACACCGGGGAGCTGTTTTTT CASSGLFDTGELFF few TRBV2 . TRBJ2-2
TGTGCCAGCAGCCAGGGCAGGGAAGGTGAAAAACTGTTTTTT CASSQGREGEKLFF many TRBV7-8 . TRBJ1-4
TGCAGCTTAACAGGGGCGTTTGAGACCCAGTACTTC CSLTGAFETQYF once TRBV29-1 TRBD1 TRBJ2-5
TGCAGCGTTGAAGATCGGGACAGGGTACATGGCTACACCTTC CSVEDRDRVHGYTF once TRBV29-1 TRBD1 TRBJ1-2
TGTGCCAGCTCACACGTAGGGGGGAACACCATATATTTT CASSHVGGNTIYF few TRBV10-3 . TRBJ1-3
TGTGCCAGCAGCTTATCCCGAGGGAGGAACAATGAGCAGTTCTTC CASSLSRGRNNEQFF . TRBV7-2 . TRBJ2-1
TGTGCCAGCAGCGTAAGCGTGAACACCATATATTTT CASSVSVNTIYF . TRBV9 . TRBJ1-3
TGCAGCGCCGTGGGGCGACAGGGCTACACCTTC CSAVGRQGYTF . TRBV29-1 . TRBJ1-2
TGTGCCAGCAGCGTAGATCAGGAATCAGACTATGGCTACACCTTC CASSVDQESDYGYTF . TRBV9 . TRBJ1-2
TGTGCCAGCAGTGAAGGCGAGACTGGGGCCAACGTCCTGACTTTC CASSEGETGANVLTF once TRBV2 . TRBJ2-6
TGTGCCTGCAGTCAAGGGACGGTCTCCTACGAGCAGTACTTC CACSQGTVSYEQYF . TRBV25-1 . TRBJ2-7
TGCAGTGCCCGCCTTAGCGGGAGCGACGAGCAGTACTTC CSARLSGSDEQYF . TRBV20-1 TRBD2 TRBJ2-7
TGTGCCAGCAGTCTTTCTAGCGGGGGGGCCTACGAGCAGTACTTC CASSLSSGGAYEQYF once TRBV10-3 TRBD2 TRBJ2-7
TGTGCCAGCACCGGGACAGGCCACGAGCAGTACTTC CASTGTGHEQYF many TRBV9 TRBD1 TRBJ2-7
TGTGCCGGCCGACGGTCAGGGCGGGATTCACCCCTCCACTTT CAGRRSGRDSPLHF . TRBV2 . TRBJ1-6
TGCAGCGTTGAATTGGCAGGGGCTAACTATGGCTACACCTTC CSVELAGANYGYTF many TRBV29-1 . TRBJ1-2
TGTGCCAGCAGTGTTCAGGCGAACACTGAAGCTTTCTTT CASSVQANTEAFF . TRBV10-3 . TRBJ1-1
TGCGCCAGCAGTGGGGGACTACACCTCTCTGGGGCCAACGTCCACTTT CASSGGLHLSGANVHF . TRBV10-2 TRBD2 TRBJ2-6
TGTGCCACCAGGAAGGGCAGGGAGGGCGATGAGCAGTACTTC CATRKGREGDEQYF few TRBV24-1 TRBD2 TRBJ2-7
TGCAGCACCTCGGACAGGGGGAACACTGAAGCTTTCTTT CSTSDRGNTEAFF once TRBV29-1 TRBD1 TRBJ1-1
TGTGCCAGCAGCTTACCGGCCGGGGAGCTGTTTTTT CASSLPAGELFF many TRBV7-3 . TRBJ2-2
TGCAGCGTTGATGTTAGCTTAGGGTCGAACACCGGGGAGCTGTCTTGG CSVDVSLGSNTGELSW . TRBV29-1 . TRBJ2-2
TGTGCCAGCAGTGGGTCGGGACAGGGGAGCGAGCAGTACTTC CASSGSGQGSEQYF . TRBV11-1 TRBD1 TRBJ2-7
TGCAGCGTTGACCTAAGCGGGAGGGAGGGGACTGAAGCTTTCTTT CSVDLSGREGTEAFF . TRBV29-1 . TRBJ1-1
TGTGCCAGCAGTGAAACCCCACATTCAGGCGAGCAGTACTTC CASSETPHSGEQYF few TRBV2 . TRBJ2-7
TGTGCCATGGGCAAAGGACCTAACACTGAAGCTTTCTTT CAMGKGPNTEAFF . TRBV10-3 . TRBJ1-1
TGTGCCAGCAGCAGAACGTGGCGGGACAGCACCTACGAGCAGTACTTC CASSRTWRDSTYEQYF few TRBV13 . TRBJ2-7
TGTGCCACCAGTAGAGATCACGGCAGGACCTTTGGAAACACCATATATTTT CATSRDHGRTFGNTIYF few TRBV15 . TRBJ1-3
TGCAGCCCCAATATCAGGGGCGCATCGCAGCCCCAGCATTTT CSPNIRGASQPQHF . TRBV29-1 . TRBJ1-5
TGTGCCAGCTCGCCGGTCGCAGGGCGGGATGGCTACACCTTC CASSPVAGRDGYTF . TRBV25-1 . TRBJ1-2